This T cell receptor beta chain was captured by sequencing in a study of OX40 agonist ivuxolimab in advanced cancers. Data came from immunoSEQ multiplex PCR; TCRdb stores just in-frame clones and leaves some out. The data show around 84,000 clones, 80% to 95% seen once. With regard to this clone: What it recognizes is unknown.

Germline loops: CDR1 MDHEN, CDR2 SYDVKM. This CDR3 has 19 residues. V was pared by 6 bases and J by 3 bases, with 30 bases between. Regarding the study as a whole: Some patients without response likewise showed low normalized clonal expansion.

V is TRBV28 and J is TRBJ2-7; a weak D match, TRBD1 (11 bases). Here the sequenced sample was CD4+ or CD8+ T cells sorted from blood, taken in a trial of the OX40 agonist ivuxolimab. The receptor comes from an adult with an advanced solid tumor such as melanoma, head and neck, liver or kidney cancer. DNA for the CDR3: TGTGCCAGCAGACCCGGGACAGGGGGAGGACTAGCGGCATACTACGAGCAGTACTTC. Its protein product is CASRPGTGGGLAAYYEQYF.